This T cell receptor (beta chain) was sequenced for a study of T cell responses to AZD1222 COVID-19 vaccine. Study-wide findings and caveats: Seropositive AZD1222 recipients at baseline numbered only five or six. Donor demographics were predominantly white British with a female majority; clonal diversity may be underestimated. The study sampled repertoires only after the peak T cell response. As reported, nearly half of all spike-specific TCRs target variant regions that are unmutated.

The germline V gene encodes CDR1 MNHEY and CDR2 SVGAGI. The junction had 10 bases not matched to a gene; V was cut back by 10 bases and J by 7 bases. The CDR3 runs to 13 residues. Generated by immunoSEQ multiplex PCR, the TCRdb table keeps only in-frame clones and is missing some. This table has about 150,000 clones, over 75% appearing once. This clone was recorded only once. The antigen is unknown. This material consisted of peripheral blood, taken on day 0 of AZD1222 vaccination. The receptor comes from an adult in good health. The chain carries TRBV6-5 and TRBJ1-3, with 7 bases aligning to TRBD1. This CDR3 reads CAIVDRRTNTIYF. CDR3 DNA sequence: TGTGCCATTGTGGACAGGAGAACCAACACCATATATTTT.